Sequencing of this T cell receptor (beta chain) was carried out in a study of shared clonotypes between healthy human individuals. Study results and limitations: Generally, naive subsets came out with larger estimated richness than memory subsets.

The trim removed 6 bases at V and 2 bases at J, leaving 7 bases unmatched. Germline values: CDR1 MNHEY, CDR2 SMNVEV (reference sequence). This CDR3 contains 14 residues. Produced via immunoSEQ multiplex PCR; TCRdb's table is partial and in-frame only. The table lists 550,000 to 800,000 clones, 80% to 95% of them singletons. There were only Caucasian adults among the donors, and all lived in Nashville, Tennessee. CD8 memory fractions consisted of CD45RO+ and CCR7-negative CD45RA+ TemRA cells together. The count of this clone is one. What it binds is unknown. This chain connects TRBV27 to TRBJ2-7; 7 bases map to TRBD1. This sequence originates from a man aged 18-30 years in good health. Some clones in this sample may be carry-over from other donors' samples. Sample: memory CD8+ T cells from PBMCs. Documented subset: CD45RO+ cells pooled with CCR7-negative TemRA cells. The CDR3 spells CASSSGTVPYEQYF. CDR3 sequence (DNA): TGTGCCAGCAGCTCCGGGACAGTTCCCTACGAGCAGTACTTC.